The next 27 T cell receptor beta chains were all read from a single sample in a study of CD4 and CD8 cells across lung adenocarcinoma regions. MiXCR, run by TCRdb on the PCR reads, gives a single entry per CDR3 protein. This sample has around 18,000 distinct CDR3 sequences, with 51% found just once. Sequenced input: CD8+ T cells from the center of a lung tumor. The receptor source for this set is a female donor with lung adenocarcinoma. The CD4 and CD8 labels of this study may be unreliable.

This clonotype rates as medium-sized. The rearrangement uses TRBV7-2 and TRBJ1-1, with 10 bases lining up with TRBD1. V dropped 2 bases and J dropped 3; count of bases not matched to a gene: 9. Germline assignment: CDR1 SGHTA and CDR2 FQGNSA. The CDR3 is 17 residues long. The CDR3 DNA follows: TGTGCCAGCAGCTTAATGACAGGGGGCGTCTGGGACACTGAAGCTTTCTTT. Translating gives CASSLMTGGVWDTEAFF. The full variable domain, completed using reference TRBV7-2 and TRBJ1-1, is GAGVSQSPSNKVTEKGKDVELRCDPISGHTALYWYRQSLGQGLEFLIYFQGNSAPDKSGLPSDRFSAERTGGSVSTLTIQRTQQEDSAVYLCASSLMTGGVWDTEAFFGQGTRLTVV.

The rearrangement uses TRBV6-1 and TRBJ2-1; 11 bases line up with TRBD1. The J call may be mistaken, given a closer DNA end match to TRBJ2-5. The CDR3 runs to 17 residues. Germline assignment: CDR1 MNHNS and CDR2 SASEGT. The CDR3 sequence: CASRGGYGTGGIETQYF. CDR3 nucleotide sequence: TGTGCCAGCAGGGGGGGTTACGGGACAGGGGGAATAGAGACCCAGTACTTC.

This chain joins TRBV6-1 and TRBJ2-2; a weak D match, TRBD1 (5 bases). Trimming cost V 2 bases and J 2 bases, with 18 bases left between them. The CDR3 runs 18 residues. Germline V lookup: CDR1 MNHNS, CDR2 SASEGT. In DNA form, the CDR3 reads TGTGCCAGCAGTGAAAGGGGTTGGGGTAACACAAACACCGGGGAGCTGTTTTTT. Protein product: CASSERGWGNTNTGELFF.

As concerns this clonotype: An end of the junction does not agree with germline; a read error may underlie this. The chain is built from TRBV27 and TRBJ2-5; D assignment may be TRBD1 or TRBD2 (5 bases each). Judging by the DNA end, TRBJ2-3 fits better; the J call may be wrong. The CDR3 is made up of 16 amino acids. Germline-derived CDR1 and CDR2 are MNHEY and SMNVEV (reference sequence). The CDR3 DNA reads TGTGCCAGCACGGGGTTGGGGGACCGTGACCCAGAGACGCAGTATTTT. This gives the protein CASTGLGDRDPETQYF.

The chain couples TRBV2 to TRBJ2-6; D uncertain. Trimming pared 1 base from V and 0 bases from J, leaving 7 bases between. CDR3 length equals 16 residues. CDR1 and CDR2 (germline): SNHLY, FYNNEI. CDR3 nucleotides: TGTGCCAGCAGTGAAGTTGCGCTCTCTGGGGCCAACGTCCTGACTTTC. Encoded protein: CASSEVALSGANVLTF.

For this clonotype: A read error may produce the germline difference seen at one junction end. This chain joins TRBV6-5 and TRBJ2-3; TRBD1 matches at 8 bases. The length of the CDR3 is 17 residues. Germline V lookup: CDR1 MNHEY, CDR2 SVGAGI. CDR3 nucleotides: TGTGCCAGCAGTTACTTCTCAGGACAGGGTTACACCGAGAAGCAGTTTTTT. Translated, it gives CASSYFSGQGYTEKQFF.

The chain has TRBV6-5 and TRBJ2-1; the match to TRBD1 covers 9 bases. The tail of the sequence fits TRBJ2-7 better, so the J call may be wrong. CDR3 size: 14 residues. CDR1 and CDR2 from the germline V gene are MNHEY and SVGAGI. The CDR3 is CASRSNRGRHEQYV. CDR3 DNA sequence: TGTGCCAGCCGTTCTAACAGGGGGCGTCACGAGCAGTACGTC.

The V call is TRBV6-1, the J call TRBJ2-4; D is perhaps TRBD1 or TRBD2 (5 bases each). The CDR3 sequence is 15 residues long. V dropped 10 bases and J dropped 13 bases, with 29 bases sitting between them. Germline CDR1 and CDR2: MNHNS and SASEGT. The CDR3 DNA reads as TGTGCCACCGACACGGGGCGGCGAGCCAAAAATATGCAGTACTTC. Protein product: CATDTGRRAKNMQYF.

The chain recombines TRBV6-1 with TRBJ2-3, with TRBD1 matching over 7 bases. CDR3 length: 15 amino acids. The germline CDR1 and CDR2 sequences are MNHNS and SASEGT. Trimming cost V 5 bases and J 6 bases; bases outside gene matches: 11. The CDR3 sequence: CASSLTGAFGDTQYF. The CDR3, as DNA: TGTGCCAGCAGTCTAACAGGGGCGTTTGGCGATACGCAGTATTTT.

This rearrangement joins TRBV25-1 to TRBJ1-4; D unresolved. The V gene's germline CDR1 is MGHDK and CDR2 SYGVNS. V lost 2 bases and J lost 6, with 10 bases in between. This CDR3 has 14 residues. In nucleotides, the CDR3 is TGTGCCAGCAGTGAACGGGGAGTTGATGAAAAACTGTTTTTT. This translates into CASSERGVDEKLFF.

There are a few counts of this clonotype. The junction departs from germline at one end; a sequencing error may be responsible. V is TRBV6-1 and J is TRBJ2-3; D is possibly TRBD1 or TRBD2 (6 bases each). This CDR3 has 17 residues. Germline V gene sequence: CDR1 MNHNS, CDR2 SASEGT. CDR3 sequence: CASCEAHGGRGKDTQYF. CDR3 DNA: TGTGCCAGCTGTGAGGCCCATGGGGGCCGGGGGAAAGATACCCAGTATTTC.

The genes are TRBV6-1 and TRBJ2-2; a possible D gene is TRBD1 (5 bases). The CDR3 loop spans 15 amino acids. V was pared by 4 bases and J by 4 bases, with 13 bases between. CDR1 and CDR2 from the germline V gene are MNHNS and SASEGT. CDR3 loop: CASSVVTVGTGELFF. CDR3 nucleotide sequence: TGTGCCAGCAGTGTTGTGACAGTCGGCACCGGGGAGCTGTTTTTT.

V and J are TRBV6-1 and TRBJ2-1; 13 nucleotides match TRBD2. V shed 1 base and J 10 bases; nucleotides not matched to a gene: 7. This CDR3 has 16 residues. Germline CDR1 is MNHNS and CDR2 is SASEGT. As DNA, the CDR3 is TGTGCCAGCAGTGAAGGGACTAGCGGGAGTTGGTACGAGCAGTTCTTC. Translating it yields CASSEGTSGSWYEQFF.

The V gene is TRBV5-1, the J gene TRBJ2-7; TRBD1 might be the D (7 bases). CDR3 length equals 15 residues. Germline V gene data show CDR1 as SGHRS and CDR2 as YFSETQ. Deletions cut 0 bases from V and 0 bases from J, with 10 bases between. Here the CDR3 reads CASSLGQGGSYEQYF. In DNA, the CDR3 is TGCGCCAGCAGCTTGGGGCAGGGGGGCTCCTACGAGCAGTACTTC.

This clonotype was observed once. The chain recombines TRBV27 with TRBJ1-1; weak D call: TRBD1 (5 bases). The CDR3 is made up of 13 amino acids. V was pared by 4 bases and J by 9 bases, with 15 bases between. Germline CDR1 is MNHEY and CDR2 is SMNVEV (reference sequence). The CDR3 region is CASSSQGAPQAFF. CDR3 sequence (DNA): TGTGCCAGCAGTTCCCAGGGAGCCCCACAAGCTTTCTTT.

The chain has TRBV6-1 and TRBJ2-5; 10 nucleotides agree with TRBD1. V lost 7 bases to trimming and J lost 5 bases; unmatched junction nucleotides: 7. The CDR3 is 14 amino acids. In germline, CDR1 is MNHNS, CDR2 SASEGT. Written as DNA, the CDR3 is TGTGCCAGCAACCGGGACAGGGGAACGGAGACCCAGTACTTC. This encodes CASNRDRGTETQYF.

V gene TRBV6-1 combines with J gene TRBJ2-2; 12 positions agree with TRBD1. The J call could be wrong; TRBJ2-3 is a better fit for the DNA end. This CDR3 comprises 15 residues. The germline CDR1 and CDR2 sequences are MNHNS and SASEGT. This CDR3 is CASRVGGQGAGEQYF. CDR3 sequence (DNA): TGTGCCAGCAGAGTGGGGGGACAGGGGGCCGGGGAGCAGTATTTT.

The rearrangement links TRBV6-5 to TRBJ2-5; 7 positions agree with TRBD1. Near its end, the DNA agrees better with TRBJ2-7, so the J call may be wrong. Per germline, CDR1 MNHEY and CDR2 SVGAGI. The CDR3 sequence is 14 residues long. The CDR3 nucleotides are TGTGCCAGCAGTTTGGACAGGATGGGGGACGAGCAGTACTTC. It codes for CASSLDRMGDEQYF.

The table lists this clonotype with a few counts. This chain uses TRBV7-2 with TRBJ2-1; D call uncertain. Germline V gives CDR1 SGHTA, CDR2 FQGNSA. The V and J ends lost 5 bases and 9 bases respectively, with 14 bases between them. The CDR3 spans 13 residues. DNA of the CDR3: TGTGCCAGCAGCGCTGACCCATTCGGTGAGCAGTTCTTC. As protein: CASSADPFGEQFF.

The chain is built from TRBV10-1 and TRBJ2-1; weak D call: TRBD2 (6 bases). Matching the DNA end better, TRBJ2-5 makes the J call doubtful. Looked up from germline, CDR1 is WNHNN and CDR2 is SYGVQD (reference sequence). The CDR3 runs to 16 residues. The CDR3, as DNA: TGCGCCAGCAGCTCCGGGTCGGGCGCGGGGCAAGAGACCCAGTACTTC. It encodes CASSSGSGAGQETQYF.

The chain is built from TRBV7-2 and TRBJ2-6; D call uncertain. V dropped 10 bases and J dropped 0 bases, with 10 bases sitting between them. This CDR3 has 14 residues. Germline CDR1 and CDR2: SGHTA and FQGNSA. CDR3 in DNA: TGTGCCAACCCCTCCGCCTCTGGGGCCAACGTCCTGACTTTC. Translated: CANPSASGANVLTF.

Details on this clonotype: Germline and junction disagree at one end, which may indicate a read error. The chain recombines TRBV27 with TRBJ2-5; D possibly uses TRBD1 or TRBD2 (5 bases each). The germline CDR1 and CDR2 sequences are MNHEY and SMNVEV (reference sequence). The CDR3 has 15 amino acids. CDR3 loop: CGGGLAGADTETQYF. The CDR3 nucleotides are TGTGGTGGGGGTCTCGCTGGCGCTGACACAGAGACGCAGTACTTC.

Ten or more counts support this clonotype. The chain couples TRBV5-1 to TRBJ2-1; the match to TRBD2 covers 7 bases. The J call may be in error: the DNA end matches TRBJ2-5 better. CDR3 length: 15 amino acids. The germline V gene has CDR1 SGHRS and CDR2 YFSETQ. The CDR3 bases are TGCGCCAGCAGCTTGCAGCGGGGACCCCAAGAGACCCAGTACTTC. It specifies CASSLQRGPQETQYF.

This clonotype is termed medium-sized. The V call is TRBV27, the J call TRBJ2-1; D is uncertain. The CDR3 loop spans 13 amino acids. V shed 7 bases and J shed 5 bases, with 12 bases lying between them. Germline V lookup: CDR1 MNHEY, CDR2 SMNVEV (reference sequence). The DNA of the CDR3 is TGTGCCAGCAAGAGGACGGCGGACAATGAGCAGTTCTTC. Translation gives CASKRTADNEQFF.

This clonotype was counted a single time. CDR3 DNA sequence: TGTGCCAGCAGCATCTGGGTCGGGGAGACCCAGTACTTC. Translating it yields CASSIWVGETQYF. V gene TRBV7-2 combines with J gene TRBJ2-5; D is unclear. CDR1 SGHTA and CDR2 FQGNSA come from the germline V gene. V gave up 5 bases and J gave up 5 bases, with 12 bases separating them. This CDR3 contains 13 residues.

The chain couples TRBV11-3 to TRBJ2-7; the D gene is possibly TRBD2 (6 bases). In germline, CDR1 is SGHNT, CDR2 YENEEA. This CDR3 comprises 15 residues. Deletions cut 2 bases from V and 1 base from J, with 12 bases between. For the CDR3, the DNA is TGTGCCAGCAGCTTAAAGGCGGGGTCATCCTACGAGCAGTACTTC. Translated, it gives CASSLKAGSSYEQYF. Complete variable domain (other parts from reference TRBV11-3 and TRBJ2-7): EAGVVQSPRYKIIEKKQPVAFWCNPISGHNTLYWYLQNLGQGPELLIRYENEEAVDDSQLPKDRFSAERLKGVDSTLKIQPAELGDSAVYLCASSLKAGSSYEQYFGPGTRLTVT.

This clonotype is labeled as medium-sized. This chain's CDR3 is CASSDYLTGQETQYF. The CDR3 DNA is TGTGCCAGCAGTGATTACCTAACAGGACAAGAGACCCAGTACTTC. The gene calls are TRBV6-1 and TRBJ2-5; tentative D call: TRBD1 (5 bases). V lost 3 bases and J 2 bases, leaving 13 bases between the germline ends. This CDR3 has 15 residues. The germline V gene encodes CDR1 MNHNS and CDR2 SASEGT.